The T cell receptor (beta chain) described here comes from a study of CD8 T cells in ankylosing spondylitis. Study-wide points: The authors found the disease-linked clones to be CD8+ and relatively rare in peripheral blood. Reportedly, significant enrichment of disease-linked clones occurred in matched ankylosing spondylitis synovial fluid. Seemingly distinctive of ankylosing spondylitis blood was a TCR beta motif formed by eight highly homologous variants.

Researchers built TCR beta libraries using quantitative 5'-RACE with molecular barcodes. From the 5' RACE reads, TCRdb called clonotypes with MiXCR, one entry per CDR3 protein. This sample has around 480,000 distinct CDR3 sequences; under 20% occur once, and the top ten carry approximately 1%. The CDR3 has 12 amino acids. With V trimmed by 3 bases and J by 6 bases, 3 bases remained unmatched. The V gene's germline CDR1 is DFQATT and CDR2 SNEGSKA (reference sequence). In regard to this clonotype: Its antigen is unknown.

This TCR was sampled from a male donor with ankylosing spondylitis. The sample consisted of blood, either unsorted or a sorted T cell fraction (not recorded which). This chain uses TRBV20-1 with TRBJ2-7; TRBD1 matches 9 bases. Here the CDR3 DNA reads TGCAGTGCTAGGTGGACAGGGGTCGAGCAGTACTTC. Protein: CSARWTGVEQYF.